This entry lists 29 T cell receptor beta chains sequenced from one sample in a study of CD8 T cells in Susac syndrome. After extraction with the RNeasy kit, roughly 0.45 to 1 ug of the RNA was reverse transcribed using random hexamers. Using its own MiXCR run on the immunoSEQ multiplex PCR reads, TCRdb lists one record per CDR3 protein. The data show around 100,000 distinct CDR3 sequences, 95% seen once. The source material was CD8+ T cells from PBMCs. The source is a human donor with Susac syndrome.

The genes are TRBV4-1 and TRBJ1-1; D might be TRBD1 (6 bases). CDR3 length equals 13 residues. Germline CDR1 is MGHRA and CDR2 is YSYEKL. V lost 2 bases and J 8 bases, leaving 12 bases between the germline ends. CDR3 region: CASSQPGQTEAFF. The CDR3 coding sequence is TGCGCCAGCAGCCAACCCGGACAGACGGAAGCTTTCTTT.

V usage is TRBV27 and J usage is TRBJ2-7; 8 bases fit TRBD2. V shed 5 bases, J shed 3 bases, and the junction held 6 bases outside the gene matches. This CDR3 region has 14 residues. Germline V gene lookup returns CDR1 MNHEY and CDR2 SMNVEV (reference sequence). CDR3 residues: CASSKSGSGYEQYF. The CDR3 DNA sequence: TGTGCCAGCAGTAAGAGCGGGAGCGGCTACGAGCAGTACTTC.

The chain couples TRBV11-1 to TRBJ2-5; TRBD1 or TRBD2 may be the D gene (5 bases each). Between the trimmed V and J ends, which lost 5 bases and 3 bases, there was a span of 10 bases. Germline lookup yields CDR1 SGHAT and CDR2 FQDESV (reference sequence). This CDR3 spans 13 amino acids. The CDR3 DNA sequence: TGTGCCAGCAGCCCGGGACCGAAAGAGACCCAGTACTTC. It is translated as CASSPGPKETQYF.

The V call is TRBV13, the J call TRBJ2-3; perhaps TRBD1 as D (5 bases). The ends were cut back, 2 bases at V and 3 bases at J, with 9 bases in the middle. This CDR3 is built from 14 residues. CDR1 and CDR2 from the germline V gene are PRHDT and FYEKMQ (reference sequence). In DNA form, the CDR3 reads TGTGCCAGCAGCTTAAGGGGTCGTACAGATACGCAGTATTTT. This sequence encodes CASSLRGRTDTQYF.

The chain recombines TRBV29-1 with TRBJ2-5; tentatively, D is TRBD2 (5 bases). V was clipped by 4 bases and J by 0 bases, with 6 bases between them. Germline CDR1 is SQVTM and CDR2 is ANQGSEA. This CDR3 region has 12 residues. CDR3 DNA sequence: TGCAGCGTTGTCGGGGACCAAGAGACCCAGTACTTC. Amino acid sequence: CSVVGDQETQYF. Filled out from reference TRBV29-1 and TRBJ2-5, the complete variable domain reads SAVISQKPSRDICQRGTSLTIQCQVDSQVTMMFWYRQQPGQSLTLIATANQGSEATYESGFVIDKFPISRPNLTFSTLTVSNMSPEDSSIYLCSVVGDQETQYFGPGTRLLVL.

This chain joins TRBV13 and TRBJ2-4, with D possibly TRBD2 on 6 matching bases. The V and J ends lost 5 bases and 7 bases respectively, with 12 bases between them. Per germline, CDR1 PRHDT and CDR2 FYEKMQ (reference sequence). CDR3 length: 13 amino acids. The CDR3 sequence is CASSPFLANIQYF. CDR3 DNA sequence: TGTGCCAGCAGCCCCTTCCTAGCGAACATTCAGTACTTC.

The chain has TRBV20-1 and TRBJ2-1; no firm D call. CDR3 length equals 15 residues. V was pared by 6 bases and J by 2 bases, with 17 bases between. The germline CDR1 and CDR2 sequences are DFQATT and SNEGSKA (reference sequence). CDR3 residues: CSALPVDSTYNEQFF. As DNA, the CDR3 is TGCAGTGCCCTCCCGGTGGATTCTACCTACAATGAGCAGTTCTTC.

The chain links TRBV5-6 to TRBJ2-6; no definite D call. The V gene lost 1 base and the J gene lost 0 bases, with 2 bases spanning the gap. CDR1 SGHDT and CDR2 YYEEEE come from the germline V gene. This CDR3 contains 14 residues. The CDR3 DNA follows: TGTGCCAGCAGCTTGCCCTCTGGGGCCAACGTCCTGACTTTC. It specifies CASSLPSGANVLTF. The whole variable domain, remainder taken from reference TRBV5-6 and TRBJ2-6, is DAGVTQSPTHLIKTRGQQVTLRCSPKSGHDTVSWYQQALGQGPQFIFQYYEEEERQRGNFPDRFSGHQFPNYSSELNVNALLLGDSALYLCASSLPSGANVLTFGAGSRLTVL.

This sequence joins TRBV18 and TRBJ1-1; D is perhaps TRBD1 (6 bases). The CDR3 sequence is 13 residues long. V lost 4 bases and J lost 3, with 9 bases in between. CDR1 and CDR2 (germline): KGHSH, LQKENI. In DNA, the CDR3 is TGTGCCAGCTCACACAGGGTCGACACTGAAGCTTTCTTT. This encodes CASSHRVDTEAFF. Drawing the rest from reference TRBV18 and TRBJ1-1, the complete variable domain is NAGVMQNPRHLVRRRGQEARLRCSPMKGHSHVYWYRQLPEEGLKFMVYLQKENIIDESGMPKERFSAEFPKEGPSILRIQQVVRGDSAAYFCASSHRVDTEAFFGQGTRLTVV.

This sequence joins TRBV29-1 and TRBJ2-7; TRBD1 aligns across 8 bases. CDR3 length: 12 residues. Germline V gives CDR1 SQVTM, CDR2 ANQGSEA. Trimming removed 1 base from V and 7 bases from J; junction bases left unmatched: 3. The CDR3 is CSVEGTGREQYF. The CDR3 DNA reads as TGCAGCGTTGAAGGGACAGGGCGGGAGCAGTACTTC.

The chain couples TRBV20-1 to TRBJ2-3, with D hard to call. Looked up from germline, CDR1 is DFQATT and CDR2 is SNEGSKA (reference sequence). The V gene lost 4 bases and the J gene lost 2 bases, with 13 bases spanning the gap. The CDR3 totals 14 residues. CDR3 DNA sequence: TGCAGTGCTAAGCGAGCAGGACCCACAGATACGCAGTATTTT. This encodes CSAKRAGPTDTQYF.

The V gene is TRBV29-1, the J gene TRBJ2-7, with D possibly called TRBD1 or TRBD2 (5 bases each). V gave up 8 bases and J gave up 0 bases, with 14 bases separating them. The CDR3 sequence is 13 residues long. The germline CDR1 and CDR2 sequences are SQVTM and ANQGSEA. The CDR3 sequence: CSSADGASYEQYF. The CDR3 nucleotides read TGCAGCTCAGCCGACGGGGCCTCCTACGAGCAGTACTTC.

This clonotype was seen once. This chain connects TRBV7-3 to TRBJ2-1, with 8 bases matching TRBD2. Germline V gene data show CDR1 as SGHTA and CDR2 as FQGTGA. The CDR3 length is 17 residues. The J segment lost 5 bases and the V segment lost 2 bases, leaving 11 bases of the junction unmatched. CDR3 nucleotides: TGTGCCAGCAGCTTACTCCCCGGCGGGGGGACCCACAATGAGCAGTTCTTC. Protein product: CASSLLPGGGTHNEQFF.

The chain recombines TRBV29-1 with TRBJ2-7; weak D call: TRBD2 (6 bases). Looked up from germline, CDR1 is SQVTM and CDR2 is ANQGSEA. The CDR3 runs 13 residues. V lost 3 bases and J 2 bases, leaving 11 bases between the germline ends. CDR3 in DNA: TGCAGCGTTGAGGACGGGAGAGCCTACGAGCAGTACTTC. Translating it yields CSVEDGRAYEQYF.

The V gene is TRBV7-3, the J gene TRBJ2-3, with no clear D. The CDR3 loop spans 12 amino acids. The V end lost 1 base, the J end lost 5 bases, and 4 bases lay between the germline ends. Germline V CDR1 and CDR2: SGHTA, FQGTGA. The CDR3 coding sequence is TGTGCCAGCAGCTTAATTGGAGATACGCAGTATTTT. Its protein product is CASSLIGDTQYF.

This rearrangement joins TRBV7-3 to TRBJ1-1; 10 positions match TRBD1. CDR1 and CDR2 (germline): SGHTA, FQGTGA. V lost 4 bases to trimming and J lost 1 base; unmatched junction nucleotides: 6. This CDR3 spans 16 amino acids. CDR3 sequence: CASSSGQGRANTEAFF. CDR3 sequence (DNA): TGTGCCAGCAGCTCGGGACAGGGGAGGGCGAACACTGAAGCTTTCTTT.

V usage is TRBV20-1 and J usage is TRBJ2-7; D may match TRBD1 or TRBD2 (5 bases each). Germline CDR1 and CDR2: DFQATT and SNEGSKA (reference sequence). This CDR3 has 16 residues. Trimming removed 0 bases at V and 4 bases at J, with 19 bases between. The CDR3 bases are TGCAGTGCTAGAGATCGGAAGGGGAGCTTGAGTTACGAGCAGTACTTC. As protein: CSARDRKGSLSYEQYF.

The chain joins TRBV5-1 to TRBJ2-4, with unresolved D. Germline values: CDR1 SGHRS, CDR2 YFSETQ. The CDR3 runs 11 residues. V shed 0 bases and J shed 8 bases, with 3 bases lying between them. The CDR3 protein is CASSLGDIQYF. CDR3 sequence (DNA): TGCGCCAGCAGCTTGGGTGACATTCAGTACTTC. Together with reference TRBV5-1 and TRBJ2-4, the CDR3 gives the full variable domain: KAGVTQTPRYLIKTRGQQVTLSCSPISGHRSVSWYQQTPGQGLQFLFEYFSETQRNKGNFPGRFSGRQFSNSRSEMNVSTLELGDSALYLCASSLGDIQYFGAGTRLSVL.

The CDR3 region has the DNA TGTGCCAGCAGTTTAAACACACCCTTCACCGGGGAGCTGTTTTTT. Translation gives CASSLNTPFTGELFF. The chain employs TRBV12-3 or TRBV12-4 and TRBJ2-2; D gene ambiguous. The CDR3 has 15 residues. V lost 2 bases and J lost 4, with 11 bases in between.

The V and J genes are TRBV1 and TRBJ2-1; the D call of TRBD2 is as the table states it, not checked on the DNA. TRBV1 is marked as a pseudogene. The CDR3 runs 17 residues. CDR3 nucleotide sequence: TGCACCAGCAGCCAAGAGTTAATCCAGGGCCTATGCAATGAGCAGTTCTTC. Protein sequence: CTSSQELIQGLCNEQFF.

The chain uses TRBV29-1 and TRBJ2-1, with D unclear. This CDR3 is 13 amino acids long. Germline V lookup: CDR1 SQVTM, CDR2 ANQGSEA. Between the trimmed V and J ends, which lost 5 bases and 0 bases, there was a span of 8 bases. CDR3 in DNA: TGCAGCGTTTCACATGGCTCCTACAATGAGCAGTTCTTC. Its translation: CSVSHGSYNEQFF.

The V gene is TRBV7-2, the J gene TRBJ1-5; 7 bases align to TRBD1. Trimming took 3 bases from V and 7 from J; bases not matched to a gene: 9. This CDR3 comprises 15 residues. CDR1 SGHTA and CDR2 FQGNSA come from the germline V gene. The CDR3 is CASSLNRGSGQPQHF. Here the CDR3 DNA reads TGTGCCAGCAGCTTGAACAGGGGATCGGGACAGCCCCAGCATTTT.

The chain links TRBV20-1 to TRBJ2-3; TRBD2 aligns across 13 bases. This CDR3 has 14 residues. CDR1 is DFQATT, CDR2 SNEGSKA, per germline (reference sequence). J gave up 3 bases and V 8 bases, and 5 bases lay outside the gene matches. CDR3 nucleotide sequence: TGCAGTACCCGGACTAGCGGGAGAACAGATACGCAGTATTTT. It codes for CSTRTSGRTDTQYF.

The V call is TRBV9, the J call TRBJ2-5; possible D gene TRBD2, 5 bases. The germline V gene has CDR1 SGDLS and CDR2 YYNGEE. The CDR3 sequence is 14 residues long. V dropped 0 bases and J dropped 4 bases, with 10 bases sitting between them. CDR3 coding DNA: TGTGCCAGCAGCGTAGATCGGGGTGGAGAGACCCAGTACTTC. Translation: CASSVDRGGETQYF. Full variable domain (rest looked up from reference TRBV9 and TRBJ2-5): DSGVTQTPKHLITATGQRVTLRCSPRSGDLSVYWYQQSLDQGLQFLIQYYNGEERAKGNILERFSAQQFPDLHSELNLSSLELGDSALYFCASSVDRGGETQYFGPGTRLLVL.

V and J are TRBV24-1 and TRBJ2-3, with D perhaps given as TRBD1 or TRBD2 (5 bases each). The CDR3 extends over 15 amino acids. Germline V gives CDR1 KGHDR, CDR2 SFDVKD. The V end lost 5 bases, the J end lost 4 bases, and 15 bases lay between the germline ends. CDR3 loop: CATSAGTGDADTQYF. CDR3 in DNA: TGTGCCACCAGTGCGGGGACGGGCGATGCAGATACGCAGTATTTT.

The V call is TRBV15, the J call TRBJ2-1, with 11 positions matching TRBD2. The germline CDR1 and CDR2 sequences are LNHNV and YYDKDF (reference sequence). After removal of 0 bases from V and 4 bases from J, the junction contained 5 bases not matched to a gene. The CDR3 contains 17 residues. This CDR3 is CATSRDIGLAGYNEQFF. The CDR3 nucleotides read TGTGCCACCAGCAGAGATATTGGACTAGCGGGTTACAATGAGCAGTTCTTC.

This sequence joins TRBV27 and TRBJ1-5, with D possibly being TRBD1 (5 bases). The CDR3 sequence is 15 residues long. The germline CDR1 and CDR2 sequences are MNHEY and SMNVEV (reference sequence). Trimming removed 10 bases from V and 1 base from J, with 17 bases in between. For the CDR3, the DNA is TGTGCCACCTCGACTAAGGGGTCCAGCAATCAGCCCCAGCATTTT. It is translated as CATSTKGSSNQPQHF.

V gene TRBV28 combines with J gene TRBJ1-4; no clear D. Germline V lookup: CDR1 MDHEN, CDR2 SYDVKM. The CDR3 runs to 13 residues. Trimming cost V 5 bases and J 8 bases, with 12 bases left between them. In DNA form, the CDR3 reads TGTGCCAGCAGTGGGGAAGCGGCCGAAAAACTGTTTTTT. Translation: CASSGEAAEKLFF.

This clonotype was detected only once. This rearrangement joins TRBV20-1 to TRBJ1-5; 7 bases agree with TRBD1. There are 13 residues in the CDR3. Germline CDR1 DFQATT, CDR2 SNEGSKA (reference sequence). Unmatched junction bases numbered 3, after V lost 3 bases and J lost 4 bases. This CDR3 reads CSARDRTNQPQHF. The DNA for the CDR3 is TGCAGTGCTAGGGACAGGACGAATCAGCCCCAGCATTTT.